This record covers a single TCR beta chain. This entry belongs to a study of OX40 agonist ivuxolimab in advanced cancers. Study overall: Males comprised about 78% of the group, whose mean age was approximately 60 years (range 23 to 79).

The trim removed 6 bases at V and 0 bases at J, leaving 2 bases unmatched. The CDR3 length is 14 residues. Germline CDR1 and CDR2: MDHEN and SYDVKM. Assay: immunoSEQ multiplex PCR; the TCRdb copy retains only in-frame clones and omits some. Among 35,000 to 45,000 clones, 65% to 85% were seen once, and the ten largest hold about 23%. The source material was CD4+ or CD8+ T cells sorted from blood, sampled in a trial of the OX40 agonist ivuxolimab. The TCR comes from an adult with an advanced solid tumor such as melanoma, head and neck, liver or kidney cancer. This sequence joins TRBV28 and TRBJ2-7; TRBD2 matches 10 bases. The CDR3 spells CASRTSGASYEQYF. The CDR3 DNA is TGTGCCAGCAGAACTAGCGGGGCCTCCTACGAGCAGTACTTC.